A single sample gave rise to the 8 T cell receptor beta chains below, sequenced in a study of T-cell memory formation after mild COVID-19. TCRdb re-analysed the 5' RACE reads in MiXCR, keeping a single row per CDR3 protein. Among fewer than 450,000 distinct CDR3 sequences listed, roughly 21% were seen once. The sequenced sample was PBMCs or a T cell subset sorted from them (not recorded which). These receptor sequences come from an adult woman who had mild COVID-19 (a few samples of this study predate the infection). Cell type and time point are not known.

This clonotype has only a few counts. The V call is TRBV12-3 or TRBV12-4, the J call TRBJ1-5, with D perhaps matching TRBD1 (6 bases). The V and J ends lost 3 bases and 5 bases respectively, with 17 bases between them. The CDR3 length is 16 residues. As DNA, the CDR3 is TGTGCCAGCAGTTTCTCAGGGGCCAGGTCGTATCAGCCCCAGCATTTT. Amino acid sequence: CASSFSGARSYQPQHF.

Many counts were recorded for this clonotype. The chain employs TRBV4-2 and TRBJ2-1; 9 bases line up with TRBD1. Per the germline V gene, CDR1 is LGHNA and CDR2 is YNFKEQ. V was clipped by 4 bases and J by 2 bases; unmatched bases: 12. The CDR3 length is 18 residues. The CDR3 loop reads CASSLAWVQGAPYNEQFF. The CDR3 nucleotides are TGTGCCAGCAGCCTGGCTTGGGTACAGGGGGCCCCCTACAATGAGCAGTTCTTC.

This clonotype was found once. The CDR3 nucleotides read TGTGCCACCAGTGATCCCCGGGACCCCCCCTACGAGCAGTACTTC. Amino acid sequence: CATSDPRDPPYEQYF. The V and J genes are TRBV24-1 and TRBJ2-7, with D possibly being TRBD1 or TRBD2 (5 bases each). V dropped 3 bases and J dropped 2 bases, with 13 bases sitting between them. From germline, CDR1 is KGHDR and CDR2 SFDVKD. This CDR3 has 15 amino acids.

There are many counts of this clonotype. The chain employs TRBV3-1 and TRBJ2-7, with D maybe TRBD1 (5 bases). Trimming removed 3 bases at V and 1 base at J, with 13 bases between. The CDR3 totals 15 residues. CDR1 is LGHDT, CDR2 YNNKEL, per germline (reference sequence). This CDR3 is CASSHPQGRSYEQYF. The CDR3 bases are TGTGCCAGCAGCCACCCCCAGGGTAGGTCCTACGAGCAGTACTTC.

The chain carries TRBV15 and TRBJ2-4; D may be TRBD2 (6 bases). The CDR3 sequence is 13 residues long. Trimming removed 1 base at V and 7 bases at J, with 8 bases between. Germline V CDR1 and CDR2: LNHNV, YYDKDF (reference sequence). Here the CDR3 DNA reads TGTGCCACCAGCAGAGCGGGAGTGAACATTCAGTACTTC. This codes for CATSRAGVNIQYF.

This clonotype was counted many times. V and J are TRBV4-3 and TRBJ2-1; D possibly corresponds to TRBD2 (5 bases). The CDR3 consists of 16 residues. The germline V gene has CDR1 LGHNA and CDR2 YSLEER. V was clipped by 0 bases and J by 4 bases, with 13 bases between them. In nucleotides, the CDR3 is TGCGCCAGCAGCCAAGAGTACGGGAATTTATACAATGAGCAGTTCTTC. Its protein is CASSQEYGNLYNEQFF.

As concerns this clonotype: Mismatch with germline at one junction end may stem from a read error. V and J are TRBV9 and TRBJ2-6; TRBD1 aligns across 9 bases. This CDR3 comprises 13 residues. Germline values: CDR1 SGDLS, CDR2 YYNGEE. The CDR3 sequence is CASTRDRADVLTF. The CDR3 DNA follows: TGTGCCAGCACCAGGGACAGGGCCGACGTCCTGACTTTC.

The chain carries TRBV7-6 and TRBJ2-3; 9 bases match TRBD2. Germline V lookup: CDR1 SGHVS, CDR2 FNYEAQ. The CDR3 is made up of 16 amino acids. V was pared by 2 bases and J by 7 bases, with 10 bases of the junction left unmatched. CDR3 coding DNA: TGTGCCAGCAGCTTATTCGGCGGGGGGGCCGAGTATACGCAGTATTTT. This gives the protein CASSLFGGGAEYTQYF.